The 27 T cell receptor beta chains reported below all come from one sample, sequenced in a study of CD8 T cells in ankylosing spondylitis. TCRdb itself ran the 5' RACE reads through MiXCR, one entry per CDR3 protein. The sample shows fewer than 200,000 distinct CDR3 sequences, 15% to 20% of them seen only once. The source material was blood, either unsorted or a sorted T cell fraction (not recorded which). The receptor set was obtained from a male donor under 30 with ankylosing spondylitis or in good health (not recorded which).

The chain has TRBV6-5 and TRBJ2-7; 10 bases align to TRBD2. V trimming: 6 bases; J trimming: 3 bases; junction bases outside the gene matches: 17. This CDR3 has 18 amino acids. The germline CDR1 and CDR2 sequences are MNHEY and SVGAGI. This CDR3 is CASSRGLPGLARHYEQYV. CDR3 coding DNA: TGTGCCAGCAGCCGCGGGCTGCCGGGACTAGCGAGGCACTACGAGCAGTACGTC.

The chain is built from TRBV5-6 and TRBJ1-4; D uncertain. The CDR3 runs to 15 residues. CDR1 and CDR2 from the germline V gene are SGHDT and YYEEEE. V lost 1 base to trimming and J lost 4 bases, with 11 bases between them. Here the CDR3 DNA reads TGTGCCAGCAGCTTGCGGCCGCGGGGTAATGAAAAACTGTTTTTT. Its translation: CASSLRPRGNEKLFF.

Many counts were recorded for this clonotype. The genes are TRBV5-1 and TRBJ2-5, with 11 bases matching TRBD1. J was trimmed by 4 bases and V by 3 bases; bases with no gene match: 2. CDR1 and CDR2 (germline): SGHRS, YFSETQ. This CDR3 comprises 14 residues. This chain's CDR3 is CASSYGQGAETQYF. The CDR3 DNA follows: TGCGCCAGCAGCTATGGACAGGGGGCAGAGACCCAGTACTTC.

This clonotype was seen many times. The V gene is TRBV29-1, the J gene TRBJ2-3; 9 bases map to TRBD2. CDR1 is SQVTM, CDR2 ANQGSEA, per germline. V lost 4 bases, J lost 6 bases, and 5 bases stayed unmatched. This CDR3 region has 13 residues. CDR3 sequence (DNA): TGCAGCGTTGGAGCTAGCGGGATGGATACGCAGTATTTT. This sequence encodes CSVGASGMDTQYF.

This clonotype was found many times. Here the CDR3 DNA reads TGTGCCAGCACCATCAGGGGGCGCGGGGGCAATCAGCCCCAGCATTTT. Amino acids: CASTIRGRGGNQPQHF. This chain connects TRBV7-2 to TRBJ1-5; 8 positions agree with TRBD1. In germline, CDR1 is SGHTA, CDR2 FQGNSA. CDR3 length: 16 residues. Unmatched junction bases numbered 10, after V lost 7 bases and J lost 2 bases.

V and J are TRBV5-1 and TRBJ1-5; no firm D call. The CDR3 consists of 16 residues. Germline CDR1 is SGHRS and CDR2 is YFSETQ. Trimming took off 4 bases at V and 3 bases at J, with 17 bases between the two ends. The CDR3 nucleotides read TGCGCCAGCAGCATCGGACCCAGTAGAGCCAATCAGCCCCAGCATTTT. Its translation is CASSIGPSRANQPQHF.

The sample holds many counts of this clonotype. The chain recombines TRBV27 with TRBJ2-2; a weak D match, TRBD1 (6 bases). The V and J ends lost 0 bases and 7 bases respectively, with 21 bases between them. The CDR3 totals 18 residues. The germline CDR1 and CDR2 sequences are MNHEY and SMNVEV (reference sequence). The CDR3 nucleotides are TGTGCCAGCAGTTTATCGATATTTGAGAACAGGGCGGGCGGGGAGCTGTTTTTT. Its protein product is CASSLSIFENRAGGELFF.

This clonotype was observed at least ten times. The DNA of the CDR3 is TGTGCCAGCAGCCAGGGTATTGGGGAGACCCAGTACTTC. Protein sequence: CASSQGIGETQYF. The chain couples TRBV4-2 to TRBJ2-5; D uncertain. The V gene's germline CDR1 is LGHNA and CDR2 YNFKEQ. Trimming pared 3 bases from V and 5 bases from J, leaving 10 bases between. CDR3 size: 13 residues.

A note on this clonotype: One base separates it from a far larger clone, so it is likely a read error. This chain connects TRBV6-6 to TRBJ1-2; 9 nucleotides line up with TRBD1. CDR3 length equals 13 residues. Germline loops: CDR1 MNHNY, CDR2 SVGAGI (reference sequence). The CDR3 is CASSLGQGYGYPF. CDR3 bases: TGTGCCAGCAGTCTGGGACAGGGATATGGCTACCCCTTC.

The chain links TRBV14 to TRBJ2-1; D ambiguous. This CDR3 has 15 residues. Germline V gene data show CDR1 as SGHDN and CDR2 as FVKESK. Trimming stripped 0 bases from V and 4 bases from J, with 10 bases between. CDR3 residues: CASSQDNFGYNEQFF. CDR3 coding DNA: TGTGCCAGCAGCCAAGATAATTTTGGGTACAATGAGCAGTTCTTC.

In its sample, this clonotype was seen many times. Germline is not matched at one junction end, which may reflect a read error. The chain is built from TRBV11-3 and TRBJ2-1; the D gene is possibly TRBD2 (6 bases). Germline V gene lookup returns CDR1 SGHNT and CDR2 YENEEA. This CDR3 has 15 amino acids. CDR3 DNA sequence: TGTGCCAGCACCTTATCCGGGAGCCACCACAATGAGCAGTTCTTC. Protein product: CASTLSGSHHNEQFF.

Many counts were recorded for this clonotype. The rearrangement links TRBV18 to TRBJ2-7, with 11 nucleotides matching TRBD2. Looked up from germline, CDR1 is KGHSH and CDR2 is LQKENI. V was pared by 3 bases and J by 5 bases, with 9 bases of the junction left unmatched. The CDR3 length is 16 residues. CDR3 loop: CASSPPQLAGGNEQYF. Written as DNA, the CDR3 is TGTGCCAGCTCACCCCCCCAATTAGCGGGAGGGAACGAGCAGTACTTC.

There are many counts of this clonotype. This chain uses TRBV15 with TRBJ2-1; TRBD2 is a possible D gene (5 bases). Germline V gives CDR1 LNHNV, CDR2 YYDKDF (reference sequence). The CDR3 covers 14 residues. The ends were cut back, 6 bases at V and 5 bases at J, with 14 bases in the middle. The CDR3 here is CATSGGESHNEQFF. In DNA form, the CDR3 reads TGTGCCACCAGTGGAGGCGAATCGCACAATGAGCAGTTCTTC.

The count of this clonotype is one. The CDR3 region is CGHLTNTGELFF. The CDR3, as DNA: TGCGGACACCTCACGAACACCGGGGAGCTGTTTTTT. The chain recombines TRBV20-1 with TRBJ2-2; TRBD1 is a possible D gene (5 bases). The V gene's germline CDR1 is DFQATT and CDR2 SNEGSKA (reference sequence). CDR3 length equals 12 residues.

This clonotype was counted at least ten times. The rearrangement links TRBV5-6 to TRBJ2-5; D is perhaps TRBD1 (6 bases). The CDR3 has 15 residues. The germline gives CDR1 SGHDT, CDR2 YYEEEE. Trimming cost V 3 bases and J 9 bases, with 21 bases left between them. CDR3 nucleotides: TGTGCCAGCAGCTCTGTCGCAAGGGGGTGGACGGCCCAGTACTTC. It translates to CASSSVARGWTAQYF.

The table lists this clonotype with many counts. CDR3 protein: CASSLLSGQEQFF. CDR3 DNA sequence: TGTGCCAGCAGTTTATTATCGGGACAGGAGCAGTTCTTC. This chain links TRBV27 with TRBJ2-1; 7 bases line up with TRBD1. This CDR3 spans 13 amino acids. Germline CDR1 MNHEY, CDR2 SMNVEV (reference sequence). After removal of 1 base from V and 10 bases from J, the junction contained 4 bases not matched to a gene.

At least ten counts were recorded for this clonotype. V and J are TRBV3-1 and TRBJ2-3; 10 nucleotides match TRBD2. There are 18 residues in the CDR3. Trimming at V came to 1 base and at J to 1 base, leaving 8 bases not matched to a gene. Germline CDR1 is LGHDT and CDR2 is YNNKEL (reference sequence). The CDR3 region is CASSQGSPSGSGTDTQYF. The CDR3 DNA is TGTGCCAGCAGCCAAGGTAGCCCTAGCGGGAGTGGCACAGATACGCAGTATTTT.

The rearrangement uses TRBV5-1 and TRBJ2-7; weak D call: TRBD2 (6 bases). Per the germline V gene, CDR1 is SGHRS and CDR2 is YFSETQ. CDR3 length: 12 residues. Trimming removed 4 bases from V and 7 bases from J, with 12 bases in between. CDR3: CASSRTGLEQYF. The CDR3 bases are TGCGCCAGCAGCCGTACAGGACTAGAGCAGTACTTC.

This chain links TRBV7-3 with TRBJ2-1; D unresolved. The ends were cut back, 5 bases at V and 5 bases at J, with 13 bases in the middle. This CDR3 is built from 14 residues. The V gene's germline CDR1 is SGHTA and CDR2 FQGTGA. This CDR3 reads CASSASKTNNEQFF. CDR3 DNA: TGTGCCAGCAGCGCCTCGAAGACCAACAATGAGCAGTTCTTC. The variable domain in full, completed from reference TRBV7-3 and TRBJ2-1, reads GAGVSQTPSNKVTEKGKYVELRCDPISGHTALYWYRQSLGQGPEFLIYFQGTGAADDSGLPNDRFFAVRPEGSVSTLKIQRTERGDSAVYLCASSASKTNNEQFFGPGTRLTVL.

This clonotype came up many times. V gene TRBV10-3 combines with J gene TRBJ2-2; D tentatively reads TRBD1 or TRBD2 (5 bases each). CDR1 and CDR2 from the germline V gene are ENHRY and SYGVKD. CDR3 length: 13 amino acids. With 7 bases removed from V and 4 bases from J, the gap between germline ends came to 10 bases. Here the CDR3 reads CAITAGTTGELFF. CDR3 sequence (DNA): TGTGCCATCACTGCAGGGACCACCGGGGAGCTGTTTTTT.

V gene TRBV27 combines with J gene TRBJ2-3; TRBD2 agrees at 11 bases. Germline-derived CDR1 and CDR2 are MNHEY and SMNVEV (reference sequence). The CDR3 has 17 residues. The ends lost 2 bases at V and 8 bases at J; junction bases unmatched: 12. CDR3 sequence (DNA): TGTGCCAGCAGTTTAAGGTGGCTAGCGGGAGGTAGGGGTACGCAGTATTTT. Residues: CASSLRWLAGGRGTQYF.

This clonotype was detected only a few times. The gene calls are TRBV20-1 and TRBJ2-3; 11 bases line up with TRBD2. V gave up 0 bases and J gave up 10 bases; unmatched junction bases: 15. Germline V gene sequence: CDR1 DFQATT, CDR2 SNEGSKA (reference sequence). The CDR3 consists of 17 residues. CDR3 sequence (DNA): TGCAGTGCTAGAGATCACGCGGGTAGCGGGAGGGCCGTCGCGCAGTATTTT. It specifies CSARDHAGSGRAVAQYF.

This clonotype was seen at least ten times. The rearrangement joins TRBV6-2 or TRBV6-3 to TRBJ2-5, with 7 bases that match TRBD2. Germline trimming cut 6 bases from V and 5 bases from J; bases unmatched to any gene: 18. CDR1 and CDR2 from the germline V gene are MNHEY and SVGEGT. The CDR3 has 17 amino acids. As DNA, the CDR3 is TGTGCCAGCAGCTCCCTGGGGTTTGGGGCGGGAGACGAGACCCAGTACTTC. Its protein product is CASSSLGFGAGDETQYF.

This clonotype was counted many times. V usage is TRBV10-3 and J usage is TRBJ2-5; 7 bases line up with TRBD1. The V gene end was trimmed by 6 bases and the J gene end by 2 bases; junction bases not matched to a gene: 3. Per germline, CDR1 ENHRY and CDR2 SYGVKD. The CDR3 spans 13 residues. The CDR3 here is CAIRGTDQETQYF. CDR3 nucleotides: TGTGCCATCAGAGGGACAGATCAAGAGACCCAGTACTTC.

J is TRBJ2-3 and V is TRBV6-1; 12 bases are shared with TRBD2. Germline trimming cut 8 bases from V and 5 bases from J; bases unmatched to any gene: 8. CDR1 MNHNS and CDR2 SASEGT come from the germline V gene. The CDR3 sequence is 15 residues long. CDR3 region: CASRWTSGIGDTQYF. Here the CDR3 DNA reads TGTGCCAGCCGGTGGACTAGCGGGATCGGAGATACGCAGTATTTT.

This clonotype came up many times. The V and J genes are TRBV4-1 and TRBJ2-3; 11 bases fit TRBD2. The germline CDR1 and CDR2 sequences are MGHRA and YSYEKL. The CDR3 consists of 18 residues. The ends lost 0 bases at V and 3 bases at J; junction bases unmatched: 8. CDR3 region: CASSQDILAGGGTDTQYF. The CDR3 DNA reads TGCGCCAGCAGCCAAGATATCCTAGCGGGAGGAGGGACAGATACGCAGTATTTT.

The chain carries TRBV29-1 and TRBJ2-1, with TRBD2 matching 8 bases. The CDR3 extends over 13 amino acids. J gave up 8 bases and V 8 bases, and 11 bases lay outside the gene matches. Looked up from germline, CDR1 is SQVTM and CDR2 is ANQGSEA. CDR3 amino acids: CSSPGSGRYEQFF. The CDR3, as DNA: TGCAGCTCTCCAGGGAGCGGGAGATATGAGCAGTTCTTC.